What follows are 25 T cell receptor beta chains derived from one specimen sequenced in a study of cytomegalovirus exposure and HLA in healthy donors. This PCR relied on a set of 60 Vbeta primers and 13 Jbeta primers. Sequencing was performed with immunoSEQ multiplex PCR; in TCRdb, only in-frame clones are kept and a portion is missing. This sample lists some 130,000 clones; its ten largest clones have around 1.6%. The sequenced sample was PBMCs. Receptor source: a man between 18 and 35 years old in good health and CMV-seronegative.

The genes are TRBV5-1 and TRBJ2-1; TRBD2 matches 8 bases. The V and J ends lost 0 bases and 7 bases, in that order; junction bases with no gene match: 9. The CDR3 sequence is 16 residues long. Germline V gene sequence: CDR1 SGHRS, CDR2 YFSETQ. The CDR3 protein is CASSLAGTSLGNEQFF. CDR3 bases: TGCGCCAGCAGCTTGGCCGGGACTAGTTTAGGGAATGAGCAGTTCTTC.

V is TRBV7-3 and J is TRBJ2-2; 10 positions match TRBD1. The CDR3 is 14 residues long. V lost 4 bases to trimming and J lost 8 bases; unmatched junction nucleotides: 4. CDR1 and CDR2 (germline): SGHTA, FQGTGA. The CDR3 nucleotides are TGTGCCAGCAGCTCCGACAGGGGGCAGGGGGAGCTGTTTTTT. Its protein is CASSSDRGQGELFF.

The V call is TRBV5-5, the J call TRBJ1-2, with D unresolved. This CDR3 is built from 13 residues. Between the trimmed V and J ends, which lost 9 bases and 0 bases, there was a span of 12 bases. CDR1 and CDR2 (germline): SGHKS, YYEKEE (reference sequence). CDR3 protein: CATENSANYGYTF. The CDR3 nucleotides are TGTGCCACCGAGAACTCCGCTAACTATGGCTACACCTTC. Supplemented by reference TRBV5-5 and TRBJ1-2, the full variable domain reads DAGVTQSPTHLIKTRGQQVTLRCSPISGHKSVSWYQQVLGQGPQFIFQYYEKEERGRGNFPDRFSARQFPNYSSELNVNALLLGDSALYLCATENSANYGYTFGSGTRLTVV.

The V and J genes are TRBV6-6 and TRBJ1-2; 10 positions match TRBD1. The CDR3 spans 16 residues. V lost 7 bases to trimming and J lost 5 bases; unmatched junction nucleotides: 13. The germline CDR1 and CDR2 sequences are MNHNY and SVGAGI (reference sequence). CDR3 bases: TGTGCCAGCAATCTCAATGGGGACAGGGGAGTTTATGGCTACACCTTC. Amino acids: CASNLNGDRGVYGYTF.

The CDR3 DNA reads as TGTGCCAGCAGCCCATCCGGGGTAACTAATGAAAAACTGTTTTTT. The encoded protein is CASSPSGVTNEKLFF. The chain carries TRBV5-8 and TRBJ1-4; D ambiguous. V dropped 4 bases and J dropped 1 base, with 11 bases sitting between them. The CDR3 runs 15 residues. Germline lookup yields CDR1 SGHTS and CDR2 YDEGEE.

The genes are TRBV2 and TRBJ1-1; 7 bases are a match to TRBD1. Trimming took 3 bases from V and 4 from J; bases not matched to a gene: 8. From germline, CDR1 is SNHLY and CDR2 FYNNEI. CDR3 length equals 15 residues. As DNA, the CDR3 is TGTGCCAGCAGTGATCCCTTACAGGGGAGCACTGAAGCTTTCTTT. This gives the protein CASSDPLQGSTEAFF.

The chain recombines TRBV5-6 with TRBJ1-2, with 9 nucleotides matching TRBD1. After removal of 0 bases from V and 6 bases from J, the junction contained 3 bases not matched to a gene. The CDR3 runs 14 residues. Germline V gene sequence: CDR1 SGHDT, CDR2 YYEEEE. CDR3 residues: CASSLGQGVDGYTF. CDR3 nucleotide sequence: TGTGCCAGCAGCTTGGGACAGGGGGTTGATGGCTACACCTTC.

V and J are TRBV5-4 and TRBJ2-7; 7 nucleotides agree with TRBD2. After removal of 4 bases from V and 4 bases from J, the junction contained 11 bases not matched to a gene. This CDR3 has 15 residues. Germline CDR1 is SGHNT and CDR2 is YYREEE (reference sequence). CDR3 loop: CASSRPGGRLYEQYF. CDR3 sequence (DNA): TGTGCCAGCAGCAGGCCTGGCGGGAGACTGTACGAGCAGTACTTC.

The V and J genes are TRBV18 and TRBJ1-3; no clear D gene. The V end lost 4 bases, the J end lost 0 bases, and 13 bases lay between the germline ends. The CDR3 extends over 16 amino acids. Germline V gives CDR1 KGHSH, CDR2 LQKENI. CDR3 region: CASSLGSASSGNTIYF. The CDR3 DNA sequence: TGTGCCAGCTCACTCGGGTCCGCCAGCTCTGGAAACACCATATATTTT.

V is TRBV29-1 and J is TRBJ1-2, with D unclear. The V end was cut by 0 bases, the J end by 5 bases, with 7 bases between. The CDR3 contains 12 residues. Looked up from germline, CDR1 is SQVTM and CDR2 is ANQGSEA. As DNA, the CDR3 is TGCAGCGTTGAAGACGGAGGGTATGGCTACACCTTC. Amino acid sequence: CSVEDGGYGYTF.

The V and J genes are TRBV27 and TRBJ2-7; 8 bases are a match to TRBD2. V lost 3 bases to trimming and J lost 3 bases; unmatched junction nucleotides: 1. Looked up from germline, CDR1 is MNHEY and CDR2 is SMNVEV (reference sequence). CDR3 size: 13 residues. The CDR3 loop reads CASSFGTSYEQYF. CDR3 DNA: TGTGCCAGCAGTTTCGGGACTAGCTACGAGCAGTACTTC.

The J gene is TRBJ2-7, the V gene TRBV7-6; 7 nucleotides agree with TRBD1. V was pared by 3 bases and J by 6 bases, with 14 bases of the junction left unmatched. This CDR3 spans 16 amino acids. From germline, CDR1 is SGHVS and CDR2 FNYEAQ. This CDR3 is CASSLEAARGRSEQYF. The CDR3 region has the DNA TGTGCCAGCAGCTTGGAGGCGGCCAGGGGGAGATCCGAGCAGTACTTC.

This sequence joins TRBV29-1 and TRBJ2-3, with D possibly being TRBD2 (5 bases). The CDR3 totals 13 residues. The V and J ends lost 4 bases and 0 bases respectively, with 8 bases between them. Germline CDR1 reads SQVTM; CDR2 reads ANQGSEA. As DNA, the CDR3 is TGCAGCGTTGTTGACTACAGCACAGATACGCAGTATTTT. It specifies CSVVDYSTDTQYF.

The genes are TRBV29-1 and TRBJ2-7; possible D gene TRBD1, 6 bases. The CDR3 consists of 13 residues. The V gene lost 6 bases and the J gene lost 5 bases, with 17 bases spanning the gap. Germline V gene lookup returns CDR1 SQVTM and CDR2 ANQGSEA. As DNA, the CDR3 is TGCAGCGTCGCAGGGGTGGGTGTAAACGAGCAGTACTTC. Protein: CSVAGVGVNEQYF.

The chain carries TRBV9 and TRBJ2-6; 7 bases fit TRBD2. Germline CDR1 and CDR2: SGDLS and YYNGEE. V lost 0 bases, J lost 1 base, and 4 bases stayed unmatched. This CDR3 is 17 amino acids long. CDR3 sequence: CASSVAGGPSGANVLTF. CDR3 sequence (DNA): TGTGCCAGCAGCGTAGCGGGGGGTCCTTCTGGGGCCAACGTCCTGACTTTC.

The genes are TRBV5-4 and TRBJ1-2; TRBD1 matches 8 bases. The J segment lost 5 bases and the V segment lost 4 bases, leaving 13 bases of the junction unmatched. CDR1 is SGHNT, CDR2 YYREEE, per germline (reference sequence). The CDR3 is 16 amino acids. CDR3 protein: CASSGRQGRQNYGYTF. The CDR3 coding sequence is TGTGCCAGCAGCGGGCGACAGGGGCGACAAAATTATGGCTACACCTTC.

V gene TRBV7-2 combines with J gene TRBJ1-2; a weak D match, TRBD1 (6 bases). Trimming shortened V by 2 bases and J by 4 bases, and 17 bases separated the two germline ends. This CDR3 is 16 amino acids long. Germline-derived CDR1 and CDR2 are SGHTA and FQGNSA. CDR3 nucleotide sequence: TGTGCCAGCAGCTTAAGCCAGGGGCAGGGCCCCTATGGCTACACCTTC. Translating gives CASSLSQGQGPYGYTF.

The V and J genes are TRBV10-3 and TRBJ2-7; perhaps TRBD2 as D (5 bases). V shed 6 bases and J shed 2 bases, with 5 bases lying between them. CDR1 and CDR2 (germline): ENHRY, SYGVKD. The CDR3 covers 11 residues. CDR3 in amino acids: CAISGTYEQYF. In nucleotides, the CDR3 is TGTGCCATCAGCGGGACCTACGAGCAGTACTTC.

This rearrangement joins TRBV28 to TRBJ1-4, with TRBD1 identical over 8 bases. The CDR3 runs to 15 residues. In germline, CDR1 is MDHEN, CDR2 SYDVKM. The trim removed 7 bases at V and 8 bases at J, leaving 12 bases unmatched. CDR3 sequence reads: CASNPPDRDREKLFF. The CDR3 region has the DNA TGTGCCAGCAACCCCCCGGACAGGGATAGAGAAAAACTGTTTTTT.

The chain combines TRBV7-2 with TRBJ1-2, with 8 bases matching TRBD1. CDR1 SGHTA and CDR2 FQGNSA come from the germline V gene. Trimming cost V 4 bases and J 7 bases; bases outside gene matches: 11. This CDR3 spans 15 amino acids. The CDR3 region is CASSSGDRYYSGYTF. CDR3 DNA sequence: TGTGCCAGCAGCTCGGGGGACAGGTACTACTCTGGCTACACCTTC.

The J gene is TRBJ2-7, the V gene TRBV7-6; 8 nucleotides align to TRBD1. This CDR3 has 15 amino acids. Trimming removed 5 bases from V and 3 bases from J; junction bases left unmatched: 9. Looked up from germline, CDR1 is SGHVS and CDR2 is FNYEAQ. The CDR3 reads CASSSRQGTYYEQYF. CDR3 coding DNA: TGTGCCAGCAGCAGCCGACAGGGGACTTACTACGAGCAGTACTTC.

The chain is built from TRBV11-3 and TRBJ2-6, with D maybe TRBD1 (5 bases). Germline CDR1 is SGHNT and CDR2 is YENEEA. V lost 5 bases, J lost 4 bases, and 12 bases lay in between. CDR3 length: 15 amino acids. Here the CDR3 reads CASSQGVTGANVLTF. The CDR3 DNA reads TGTGCCAGCAGCCAAGGGGTTACGGGGGCCAACGTCCTGACTTTC.

The chain employs TRBV5-1 and TRBJ1-2; D perhaps matches TRBD1 (6 bases). Trimming cost V 4 bases and J 4 bases, with 17 bases left between them. This CDR3 spans 15 amino acids. Germline CDR1 is SGHRS and CDR2 is YFSETQ. The CDR3 DNA sequence: TGCGCCAGCAGCGCCCAATACAGGGAAGGCTATGGCTACACCTTC. Residues: CASSAQYREGYGYTF. Using reference TRBV5-1 and TRBJ1-2 for the parts outside the CDR3, the full variable domain is KAGVTQTPRYLIKTRGQQVTLSCSPISGHRSVSWYQQTPGQGLQFLFEYFSETQRNKGNFPGRFSGRQFSNSRSEMNVSTLELGDSALYLCASSAQYREGYGYTFGSGTRLTVV.

The chain couples TRBV28 to TRBJ2-7; D perhaps matches TRBD1 (7 bases). CDR1 is MDHEN and CDR2 is SYDVKM in the germline V gene. V lost 6 bases and J lost 5, with 11 bases in between. The CDR3 spans 12 residues. The CDR3 nucleotides read TGTGCCAGCAGCGGAGGGGGCAACGAGCAGTACTTC. It specifies CASSGGGNEQYF.

This sequence joins TRBV5-6 and TRBJ2-5, with D perhaps matching TRBD2 (7 bases). The CDR3 is 16 residues long. Germline V lookup: CDR1 SGHDT, CDR2 YYEEEE. Trimming removed 3 bases from V and 5 bases from J, with 20 bases in between. The CDR3 here is CASSSPRGGAGETQYF. In DNA form, the CDR3 reads TGTGCCAGCAGCTCACCACGAGGGGGGGCGGGTGAGACCCAGTACTTC.